A selection of T cell receptor beta chains follows, all from one sample in a study of OX40 agonist ivuxolimab in advanced cancers. Only in-frame clones appear in the TCRdb table, and some are missing; sequencing was by immunoSEQ multiplex PCR. The profile shows about 27,000 clones, under 80% of them singletons. Here the sequenced sample was CD4+ or CD8+ T cells sorted from blood, taken in a trial of the OX40 agonist ivuxolimab. Receptors were obtained from an adult with an advanced solid tumor such as melanoma, head and neck, liver or kidney cancer. Each CDR3 is given with its conserved first and last residue. The order of the fields is D gene, J gene, clone size, V gene, CDR3 length, CDR3 protein, CDR3 DNA. A D gene is named only where the DNA matches it firmly. The listing skips clone size in some rows; elsewhere it reads once, few, many or a size class.

D gene: NA; J gene: TRBJ1-1; clone size: NA; V gene: TRBV19; CDR3 length: 16; CDR3 protein: CASSSRPDRMNTEAFF; CDR3 DNA: TGTGCCAGTAGTAGTCGACCCGACCGCATGAACACTGAAGCTTTCTTT
D gene: NA; J gene: TRBJ1-5; clone size: NA; V gene: TRBV28; CDR3 length: 16; CDR3 protein: CASSHNPGRSNQPQHF; CDR3 DNA: TGTGCCAGCAGTCACAACCCAGGGCGCAGCAATCAGCCCCAGCATTTT
D gene: NA; J gene: TRBJ1-1; clone size: NA; V gene: TRBV10-2; CDR3 length: 14; CDR3 protein: CASSVGPWNTEAFF; CDR3 DNA: TGCGCCAGCAGTGTGGGACCGTGGAACACTGAAGCTTTCTTT
D gene: NA; J gene: TRBJ1-2; clone size: NA; V gene: TRBV28; CDR3 length: 14; CDR3 protein: CASSPPDRNYGYTF; CDR3 DNA: TGTGCCAGCAGTCCACCAGACAGGAACTATGGCTACACCTTC
D gene: NA; J gene: TRBJ2-7; clone size: NA; V gene: TRBV4-2; CDR3 length: 15; CDR3 protein: CASSQAFIFYYEQYF; CDR3 DNA: TGTGCCAGCAGCCAAGCGTTCATTTTCTACTACGAGCAGTACTTC
D gene: TRBD2; J gene: TRBJ2-1; clone size: NA; V gene: TRBV7-9; CDR3 length: 17; CDR3 protein: CASSPPISGRALDEQFF; CDR3 DNA: TGTGCCAGCAGCCCTCCTATAAGCGGGAGGGCATTGGATGAGCAGTTCTTC
D gene: NA; J gene: TRBJ2-3; clone size: NA; V gene: TRBV20-1; CDR3 length: 11; CDR3 protein: CSASWADTQYF; CDR3 DNA: TGCAGTGCTAGTTGGGCAGATACGCAGTATTTT
D gene: NA; J gene: TRBJ2-5; clone size: NA; V gene: TRBV6-6; CDR3 length: 13; CDR3 protein: CASSYSTDETQYF; CDR3 DNA: TGTGCCAGCAGTTACTCAACCGATGAGACCCAGTACTTC
D gene: NA; J gene: TRBJ1-4; clone size: NA; V gene: TRBV18; CDR3 length: 16; CDR3 protein: CASSPPVSATNEKLFF; CDR3 DNA: TGTGCCAGCTCACCACCCGTTTCTGCAACTAATGAAAAACTGTTTTTT
D gene: NA; J gene: TRBJ1-1; clone size: NA; V gene: TRBV5-1; CDR3 length: 14; CDR3 protein: CASSFRDGYTEAFF; CDR3 DNA: TGCGCCAGCAGCTTTCGGGACGGATACACTGAAGCTTTCTTT
D gene: TRBD1; J gene: TRBJ1-3; clone size: few; V gene: TRBV9; CDR3 length: 17; CDR3 protein: CASSAGGGTGTGNTIYF; CDR3 DNA: TGTGCCAGCAGCGCTGGGGGCGGGACAGGGACTGGAAACACCATATATTTT
D gene: TRBD2; J gene: TRBJ2-5; clone size: NA; V gene: TRBV4-1; CDR3 length: 15; CDR3 protein: CASSLAGGPGETQYF; CDR3 DNA: TGCGCCAGCAGCCTAGCGGGAGGGCCCGGGGAGACCCAGTACTTC
D gene: NA; J gene: TRBJ2-1; clone size: once; V gene: TRBV4-1; CDR3 length: 14; CDR3 protein: CASSQDISYNEQFF; CDR3 DNA: TGCGCCAGCAGCCAAGACATCTCCTACAATGAGCAGTTCTTC
D gene: NA; J gene: TRBJ1-1; clone size: once; V gene: TRBV27; CDR3 length: 8; CDR3 protein: CASSSAFF; CDR3 DNA: TGTGCCAGCAGTTCTGCTTTCTTT
D gene: NA; J gene: TRBJ2-7; clone size: NA; V gene: TRBV13; CDR3 length: 14; CDR3 protein: CASSSYQGHYEQYF; CDR3 DNA: TGTGCCAGCAGCAGCTACCAGGGGCACTACGAGCAGTACTTC
D gene: TRBD1; J gene: TRBJ2-7; clone size: NA; V gene: TRBV19; CDR3 length: 14; CDR3 protein: CASSWRQGDYEQYF; CDR3 DNA: TGTGCCAGTAGTTGGAGACAGGGTGACTACGAGCAGTACTTC
D gene: NA; J gene: TRBJ2-7; clone size: NA; V gene: TRBV9; CDR3 length: 12; CDR3 protein: CASSSRSYEQYF; CDR3 DNA: TGTGCCAGCAGCTCCCGCTCCTACGAGCAGTACTTC
D gene: TRBD2; J gene: TRBJ2-7; clone size: NA; V gene: TRBV19; CDR3 length: 13; CDR3 protein: CASKPAGMVEQYF; CDR3 DNA: TGTGCCAGTAAACCAGCGGGAATGGTCGAGCAGTACTTC
D gene: NA; J gene: TRBJ2-1; clone size: NA; V gene: TRBV14; CDR3 length: 13; CDR3 protein: CASSQGLANEQFF; CDR3 DNA: TGTGCCAGCAGCCAAGGTCTAGCGAATGAGCAGTTCTTC
D gene: NA; J gene: TRBJ2-1; clone size: few; V gene: TRBV7-9; CDR3 length: 13; CDR3 protein: CASNPGAWNEQFF; CDR3 DNA: TGTGCCAGTAACCCAGGGGCTTGGAATGAGCAGTTCTTC
D gene: NA; J gene: TRBJ2-2; clone size: NA; V gene: TRBV10-1; CDR3 length: 15; CDR3 protein: CASSEFAGATGELFF; CDR3 DNA: TGCGCCAGCAGTGAGTTTGCAGGGGCCACCGGGGAGCTGTTTTTT
D gene: TRBD2; J gene: TRBJ2-5; clone size: few; V gene: TRBV11-2; CDR3 length: 15; CDR3 protein: CASSLYSGGQETQYF; CDR3 DNA: TGTGCCAGCAGCTTATATTCGGGGGGGCAAGAGACCCAGTACTTC
D gene: NA; J gene: TRBJ2-7; clone size: medium-sized; V gene: TRBV6-1; CDR3 length: 15; CDR3 protein: CASSEARGFAYEQYF; CDR3 DNA: TGTGCCAGCAGTGAAGCAAGGGGTTTCGCCTACGAGCAGTACTTC
D gene: TRBD1; J gene: TRBJ1-1; clone size: NA; V gene: TRBV5-1; CDR3 length: 14; CDR3 protein: CASSFWTGHTEAFF; CDR3 DNA: TGCGCCAGCAGCTTCTGGACAGGCCACACTGAAGCTTTCTTT
D gene: TRBD1; J gene: TRBJ1-4; clone size: NA; V gene: TRBV11-2; CDR3 length: 15; CDR3 protein: CASSSGQATNEKLFF; CDR3 DNA: TGTGCCAGCAGCTCGGGACAGGCAACTAATGAAAAACTGTTTTTT
D gene: NA; J gene: TRBJ1-5; clone size: NA; V gene: TRBV30; CDR3 length: 15; CDR3 protein: CAWSQGSGFDQPQHF; CDR3 DNA: TGTGCCTGGAGTCAAGGGTCAGGGTTTGATCAGCCCCAGCATTTT
D gene: TRBD1; J gene: TRBJ1-2; clone size: NA; V gene: TRBV7-9; CDR3 length: 15; CDR3 protein: CASSLVIGGNYGYTF; CDR3 DNA: TGTGCCAGCAGCTTAGTAATAGGGGGCAACTATGGCTACACCTTC
D gene: TRBD1; J gene: TRBJ2-7; clone size: NA; V gene: TRBV9; CDR3 length: 16; CDR3 protein: CASSAHPGTGTYEQYF; CDR3 DNA: TGTGCCAGCAGCGCCCACCCCGGGACAGGGACCTACGAGCAGTACTTC
D gene: NA; J gene: TRBJ2-7; clone size: few; V gene: TRBV9; CDR3 length: 13; CDR3 protein: CASSGDNSYEQYF; CDR3 DNA: TGTGCCAGCAGCGGAGACAACTCCTACGAGCAGTACTTC
D gene: NA; J gene: TRBJ2-4; clone size: few; V gene: TRBV6-6; CDR3 length: 16; CDR3 protein: CASSHWPAGRGNIQYF; CDR3 DNA: TGTGCCAGCAGCCATTGGCCGGCAGGTCGAGGAAACATTCAGTACTTC
D gene: TRBD1; J gene: TRBJ2-7; clone size: NA; V gene: TRBV4-1; CDR3 length: 15; CDR3 protein: CASSPRTGALYEQYF; CDR3 DNA: TGCGCCAGCAGCCCGCGGACAGGGGCCCTCTACGAGCAGTACTTC
D gene: NA; J gene: TRBJ2-7; clone size: NA; V gene: TRBV5-1; CDR3 length: 15; CDR3 protein: CASSLAGGQSYERYF; CDR3 DNA: TGCGCCAGCAGCTTGGCGGGGGGCCAATCCTACGAGCGGTACTTC
D gene: TRBD1; J gene: TRBJ2-5; clone size: NA; V gene: TRBV27; CDR3 length: 15; CDR3 protein: CAIPRQGWSQETQYF; CDR3 DNA: TGTGCCATCCCTCGACAGGGGTGGAGTCAAGAGACCCAGTACTTC
D gene: NA; J gene: TRBJ1-1; clone size: NA; V gene: TRBV30; CDR3 length: 13; CDR3 protein: CAWSLRVFAEAFF; CDR3 DNA: TGTGCCTGGAGTCTTCGGGTTTTCGCTGAAGCTTTCTTT
D gene: NA; J gene: TRBJ2-7; clone size: NA; V gene: TRBV5-1; CDR3 length: 13; CDR3 protein: CASSLTDSYEQYF; CDR3 DNA: TGCGCCAGCAGCTTGACCGATTCCTACGAGCAGTACTTC
D gene: TRBD2; J gene: TRBJ2-7; clone size: NA; V gene: TRBV29-1; CDR3 length: 15; CDR3 protein: CSVSVAGAFSYEQYF; CDR3 DNA: TGCAGCGTGTCCGTAGCGGGGGCGTTCTCCTACGAGCAGTACTTC
D gene: NA; J gene: TRBJ2-3; clone size: NA; V gene: TRBV9; CDR3 length: 15; CDR3 protein: CASKSGRSIGDTQYF; CDR3 DNA: TGTGCCAGCAAATCAGGGCGGTCCATCGGAGATACGCAGTATTTT
D gene: NA; J gene: TRBJ1-5; clone size: NA; V gene: TRBV5-5; CDR3 length: 14; CDR3 protein: CASSLVPWDQPQHF; CDR3 DNA: TGTGCCAGCAGCTTGGTTCCGTGGGATCAGCCCCAGCATTTT
D gene: TRBD2; J gene: TRBJ2-3; clone size: once; V gene: TRBV5-1; CDR3 length: 15; CDR3 protein: CASSLVAGDTDTQYF; CDR3 DNA: TGCGCCAGCAGCTTGGTAGCGGGGGACACAGATACGCAGTATTTT
D gene: NA; J gene: TRBJ2-7; clone size: NA; V gene: TRBV28; CDR3 length: 13; CDR3 protein: CASSFHRVLEQYF; CDR3 DNA: TGTGCCAGCAGTTTTCATCGGGTTTTGGAGCAGTACTTC
D gene: NA; J gene: TRBJ1-2; clone size: NA; V gene: TRBV28; CDR3 length: 11; CDR3 protein: CASSFGGGYTF; CDR3 DNA: TGTGCCAGCAGTTTTGGGGGTGGCTACACCTTC
D gene: NA; J gene: TRBJ2-1; clone size: NA; V gene: TRBV30; CDR3 length: 11; CDR3 protein: CAWSVYYEQFF; CDR3 DNA: TGTGCCTGGAGTGTATACTATGAGCAGTTCTTC
D gene: NA; J gene: TRBJ1-2; clone size: NA; V gene: TRBV27; CDR3 length: 14; CDR3 protein: CASSLSRGNYGYTF; CDR3 DNA: TGTGCCAGCAGTTTATCCCGCGGGAACTATGGCTACACCTTC
D gene: TRBD2; J gene: TRBJ2-1; clone size: NA; V gene: TRBV11-2; CDR3 length: 19; CDR3 protein: CASSSYPRTSGSSYNEQFF; CDR3 DNA: TGTGCCAGCAGCTCTTACCCGCGAACTAGCGGGAGCTCCTACAATGAGCAGTTCTTC
D gene: NA; J gene: TRBJ2-2; clone size: NA; V gene: TRBV14; CDR3 length: 17; CDR3 protein: CASSQDAGRENTGELFF; CDR3 DNA: TGTGCCAGCAGCCAAGATGCGGGCCGAGAGAACACCGGGGAGCTGTTTTTT
D gene: NA; J gene: TRBJ1-4; clone size: NA; V gene: TRBV19; CDR3 length: 14; CDR3 protein: CASSAAGTNEKLFF; CDR3 DNA: TGTGCCAGTTCCGCGGCCGGAACTAATGAAAAACTGTTTTTT
D gene: TRBD2; J gene: TRBJ2-7; clone size: once; V gene: TRBV5-8; CDR3 length: 15; CDR3 protein: CASSLAPGGSYEQYF; CDR3 DNA: TGTGCCAGCAGCTTGGCACCGGGGGGAAGCTACGAGCAGTACTTC
D gene: NA; J gene: TRBJ2-7; clone size: few; V gene: TRBV6-5; CDR3 length: 11; CDR3 protein: CASSLGYEQYF; CDR3 DNA: TGTGCCAGCAGTTTGGGCTACGAGCAGTACTTC
D gene: TRBD2; J gene: TRBJ2-5; clone size: NA; V gene: TRBV28; CDR3 length: 17; CDR3 protein: CASTPLAGTSDEETQYF; CDR3 DNA: TGTGCCAGCACGCCCCTGGCCGGGACTAGCGACGAAGAGACCCAGTACTTC
D gene: TRBD1; J gene: TRBJ2-4; clone size: NA; V gene: TRBV4-1; CDR3 length: 15; CDR3 protein: CASSLSGTDKNIQYF; CDR3 DNA: TGCGCCAGCAGCCTATCCGGGACAGACAAAAACATTCAGTACTTC
D gene: NA; J gene: TRBJ2-5; clone size: NA; V gene: TRBV5-1; CDR3 length: 16; CDR3 protein: CASSLPRQVLGETQYF; CDR3 DNA: TGCGCCAGCAGCTTGCCTAGACAGGTCCTGGGAGAGACCCAGTACTTC
D gene: NA; J gene: TRBJ2-7; clone size: NA; V gene: TRBV19; CDR3 length: 13; CDR3 protein: CASSMVGAYEQYF; CDR3 DNA: TGTGCCAGTAGTATGGTAGGGGCCTACGAGCAGTACTTC
D gene: TRBD2; J gene: TRBJ2-7; clone size: once; V gene: TRBV7-9; CDR3 length: 15; CDR3 protein: CASSPRGLASYEQYF; CDR3 DNA: TGTGCCAGCAGTCCTCGGGGACTAGCGTCCTACGAGCAGTACTTC
D gene: NA; J gene: TRBJ2-7; clone size: NA; V gene: TRBV6-1; CDR3 length: 17; CDR3 protein: CASSEAPFREPTYEQYF; CDR3 DNA: TGTGCCAGCAGTGAAGCGCCCTTTAGAGAGCCGACCTACGAGCAGTACTTC
D gene: NA; J gene: TRBJ1-6; clone size: NA; V gene: TRBV7-8; CDR3 length: 20; CDR3 protein: CASSLADWQFPNFDNSPLHF; CDR3 DNA: TGTGCCAGCAGCTTAGCCGATTGGCAGTTTCCTAATTTTGATAATTCACCCCTCCACTTT
D gene: TRBD2; J gene: TRBJ2-1; clone size: few; V gene: TRBV4-1; CDR3 length: 16; CDR3 protein: CASSQDPGTSYNEQFF; CDR3 DNA: TGCGCCAGCAGCCAAGACCCCGGGACTAGCTACAATGAGCAGTTCTTC
D gene: NA; J gene: TRBJ1-5; clone size: NA; V gene: TRBV9; CDR3 length: 13; CDR3 protein: CASSAGFNQPQHF; CDR3 DNA: TGTGCCAGCAGCGCCGGTTTTAATCAGCCCCAGCATTTT
D gene: TRBD1; J gene: TRBJ1-1; clone size: hyperexpanded; V gene: TRBV6-5; CDR3 length: 15; CDR3 protein: CASSLQPGGIPEAFF; CDR3 DNA: TGTGCCAGCAGTTTACAGCCAGGGGGGATCCCTGAAGCTTTCTTT